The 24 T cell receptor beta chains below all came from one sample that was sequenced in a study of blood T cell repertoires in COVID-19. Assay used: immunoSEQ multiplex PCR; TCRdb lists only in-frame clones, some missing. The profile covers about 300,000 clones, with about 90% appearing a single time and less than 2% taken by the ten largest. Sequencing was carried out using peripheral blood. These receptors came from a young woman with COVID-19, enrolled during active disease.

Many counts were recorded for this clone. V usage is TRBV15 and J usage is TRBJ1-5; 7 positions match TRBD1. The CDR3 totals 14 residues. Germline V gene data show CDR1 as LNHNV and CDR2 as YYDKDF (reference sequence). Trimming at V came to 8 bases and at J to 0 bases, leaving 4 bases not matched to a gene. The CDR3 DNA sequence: TGTGCCACCGGGGACAGTTATAGCAATCAGCCCCAGCATTTT. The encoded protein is CATGDSYSNQPQHF.

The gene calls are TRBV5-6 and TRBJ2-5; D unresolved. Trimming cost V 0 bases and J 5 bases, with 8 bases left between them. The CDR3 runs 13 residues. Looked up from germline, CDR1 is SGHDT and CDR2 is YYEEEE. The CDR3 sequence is CASSLGSEETQYF. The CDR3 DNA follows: TGTGCCAGCAGCTTGGGGTCGGAGGAGACCCAGTACTTC.

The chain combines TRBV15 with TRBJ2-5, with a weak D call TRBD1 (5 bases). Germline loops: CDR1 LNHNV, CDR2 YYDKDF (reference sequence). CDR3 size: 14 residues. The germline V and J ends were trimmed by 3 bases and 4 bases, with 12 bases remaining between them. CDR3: CATSRDNGLETQYF. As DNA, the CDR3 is TGTGCCACCAGCAGGGACAACGGGTTAGAGACCCAGTACTTC.

CDR3: CASLANSRIGSPLHF. The CDR3 DNA is TGTGCCAGTCTTGCTAACAGCCGGATTGGTTCACCCCTCCACTTT. The chain uses TRBV28 and TRBJ1-6; D is uncertain. CDR3 size: 15 residues. Germline assignment: CDR1 MDHEN and CDR2 SYDVKM. Trimming cost V 9 bases and J 9 bases, with 21 bases left between them.

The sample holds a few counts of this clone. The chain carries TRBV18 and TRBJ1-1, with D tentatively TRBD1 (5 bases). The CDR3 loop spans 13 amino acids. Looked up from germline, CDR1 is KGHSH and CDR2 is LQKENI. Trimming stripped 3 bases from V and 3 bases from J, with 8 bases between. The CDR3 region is CASSPDTYTEAFF. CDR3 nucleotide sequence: TGTGCCAGCTCACCGGACACTTACACTGAAGCTTTCTTT.

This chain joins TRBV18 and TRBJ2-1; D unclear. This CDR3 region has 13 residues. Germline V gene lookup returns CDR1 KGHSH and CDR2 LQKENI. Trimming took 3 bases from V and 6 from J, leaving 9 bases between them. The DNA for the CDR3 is TGTGCCAGCTCACCTACTCAATCCAATGAGCAGTTCTTC. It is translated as CASSPTQSNEQFF.

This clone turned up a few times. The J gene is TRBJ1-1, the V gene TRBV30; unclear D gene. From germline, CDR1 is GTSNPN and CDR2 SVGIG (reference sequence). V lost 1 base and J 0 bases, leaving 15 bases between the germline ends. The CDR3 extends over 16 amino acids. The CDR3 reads CAWSGTAGAMNTEAFF. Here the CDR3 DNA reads TGTGCCTGGAGTGGAACGGCAGGTGCCATGAACACTGAAGCTTTCTTT.

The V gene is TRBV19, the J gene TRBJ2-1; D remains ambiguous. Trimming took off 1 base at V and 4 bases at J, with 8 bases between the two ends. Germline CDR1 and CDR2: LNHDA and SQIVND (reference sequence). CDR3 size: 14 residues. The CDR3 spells CASSIGYSYNEQFF. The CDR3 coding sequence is TGTGCCAGTAGTATAGGTTACAGTTACAATGAGCAGTTCTTC.

CDR3 DNA: TGTGCCAGTAGTATTAACGGGGATAATTCACCCCTCCACTTT. The encoded protein is CASSINGDNSPLHF. The chain combines TRBV19 with TRBJ1-6; D not certain. Germline V lookup: CDR1 LNHDA, CDR2 SQIVND (reference sequence). V lost 3 bases and J 5 bases, leaving 8 bases between the germline ends. The CDR3 has 14 residues.

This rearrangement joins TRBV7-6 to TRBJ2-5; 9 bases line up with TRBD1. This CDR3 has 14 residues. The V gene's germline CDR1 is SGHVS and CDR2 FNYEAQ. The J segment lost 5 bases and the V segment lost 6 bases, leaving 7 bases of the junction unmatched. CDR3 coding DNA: TGTGCCAGCAGTATACAGGGGGCACGGGAGACCCAGTACTTC. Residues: CASSIQGARETQYF.

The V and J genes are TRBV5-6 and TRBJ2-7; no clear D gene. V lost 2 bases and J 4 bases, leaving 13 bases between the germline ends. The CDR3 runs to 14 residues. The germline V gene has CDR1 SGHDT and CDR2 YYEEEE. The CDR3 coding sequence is TGTGCCAGCAGCTTTTATGGCTCCGTATACGAGCAGTACGTC. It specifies CASSFYGSVYEQYV.

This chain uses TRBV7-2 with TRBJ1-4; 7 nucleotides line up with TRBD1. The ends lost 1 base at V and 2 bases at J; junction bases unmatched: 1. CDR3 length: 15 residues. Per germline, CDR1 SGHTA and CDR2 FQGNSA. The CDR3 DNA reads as TGTGCCAGCAGCTTAGAGGGACAGACTAATGAAAAACTGTTTTTT. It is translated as CASSLEGQTNEKLFF.

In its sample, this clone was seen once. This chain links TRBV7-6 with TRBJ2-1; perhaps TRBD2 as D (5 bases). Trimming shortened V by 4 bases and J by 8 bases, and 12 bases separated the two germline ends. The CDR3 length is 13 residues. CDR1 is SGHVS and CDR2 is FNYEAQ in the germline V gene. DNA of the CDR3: TGTGCCAGCAGCTCGAAACACGGGGATGAGCAGTTCTTC. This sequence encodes CASSSKHGDEQFF.

The CDR3 sequence: CASSGDSWAFF. The CDR3 DNA reads TGTGCCAGCAGTGGAGACAGTTGGGCTTTCTTT. The rearrangement uses TRBV2 and TRBJ1-1; maybe TRBD1 (5 bases). V was cut by 4 bases and J by 11 bases, with 11 bases left in between. The CDR3 consists of 11 residues. Germline V gene lookup returns CDR1 SNHLY and CDR2 FYNNEI.

In nucleotides, the CDR3 is TGTGCCAGCACCTCGGGTGTGGGACTAGCCAAAAACATTCAGTACTTC. This encodes CASTSGVGLAKNIQYF. The rearrangement uses TRBV7-8 and TRBJ2-4, with a weak D call TRBD2 (6 bases). Germline CDR1 and CDR2: SGHVS and FQNEAQ. V gave up 7 bases and J gave up 0 bases, with 16 bases separating them. The CDR3 length is 16 residues.

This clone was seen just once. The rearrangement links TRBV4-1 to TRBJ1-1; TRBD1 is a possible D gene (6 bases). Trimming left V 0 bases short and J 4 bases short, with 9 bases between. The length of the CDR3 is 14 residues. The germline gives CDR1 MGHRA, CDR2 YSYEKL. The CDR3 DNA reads TGCGCCAGCAGCCAAGAAACCAGGGGCACTGAAGCTTTCTTT. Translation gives CASSQETRGTEAFF.

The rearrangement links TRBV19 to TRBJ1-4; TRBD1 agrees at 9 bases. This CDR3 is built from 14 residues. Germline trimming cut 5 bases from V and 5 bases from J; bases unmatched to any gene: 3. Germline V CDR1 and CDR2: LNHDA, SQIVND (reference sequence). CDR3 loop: CASSPQGANEKLFF. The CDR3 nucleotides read TGTGCCAGTAGTCCACAGGGGGCGAATGAAAAACTGTTTTTT.

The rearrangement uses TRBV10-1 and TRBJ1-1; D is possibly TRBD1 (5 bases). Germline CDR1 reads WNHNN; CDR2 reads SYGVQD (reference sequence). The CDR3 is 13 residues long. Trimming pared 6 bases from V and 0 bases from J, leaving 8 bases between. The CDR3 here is CASRRQMNTEAFF. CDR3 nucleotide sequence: TGCGCCAGCAGAAGACAGATGAACACTGAAGCTTTCTTT.

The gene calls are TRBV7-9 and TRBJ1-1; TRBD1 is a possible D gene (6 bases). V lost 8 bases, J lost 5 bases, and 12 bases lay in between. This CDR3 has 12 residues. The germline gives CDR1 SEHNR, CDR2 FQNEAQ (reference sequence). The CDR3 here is CASHRVGTEAFF. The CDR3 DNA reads TGTGCCAGCCACAGGGTTGGGACTGAAGCTTTCTTT.

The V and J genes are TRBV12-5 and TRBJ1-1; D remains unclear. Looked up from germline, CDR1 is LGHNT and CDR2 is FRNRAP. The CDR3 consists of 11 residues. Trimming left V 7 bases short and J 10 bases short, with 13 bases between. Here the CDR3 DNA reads TGTGCTAGTGTCCTTAACATTTTAGCTTTCTTT. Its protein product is CASVLNILAFF.

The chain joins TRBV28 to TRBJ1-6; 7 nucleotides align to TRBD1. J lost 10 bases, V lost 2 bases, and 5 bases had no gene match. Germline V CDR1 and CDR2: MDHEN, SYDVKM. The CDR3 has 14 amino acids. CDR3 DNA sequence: TGTGCCAGCAGTTTAAGGGGGCTAGGGTCACCCCTCCACTTT. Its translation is CASSLRGLGSPLHF. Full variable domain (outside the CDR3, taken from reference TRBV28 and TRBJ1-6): DVKVTQSSRYLVKRTGEKVFLECVQDMDHENMFWYRQDPGLGLRLIYFSYDVKMKEKGDIPEGYSVSREKKERFSLILESASTNQTSMYLCASSLRGLGSPLHFGNGTRLTVT.

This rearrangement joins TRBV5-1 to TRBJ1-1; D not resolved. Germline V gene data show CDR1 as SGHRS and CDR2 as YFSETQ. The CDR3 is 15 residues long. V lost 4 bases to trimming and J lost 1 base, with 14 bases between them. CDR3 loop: CASSLDPTGNTEAFF. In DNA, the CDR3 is TGCGCCAGCAGCCTAGACCCAACGGGGAACACTGAAGCTTTCTTT.

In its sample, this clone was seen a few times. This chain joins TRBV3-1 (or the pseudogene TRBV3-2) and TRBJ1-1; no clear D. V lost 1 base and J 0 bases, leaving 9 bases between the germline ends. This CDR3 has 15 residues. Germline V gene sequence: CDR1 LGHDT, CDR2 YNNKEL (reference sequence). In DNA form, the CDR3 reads TGTGCCAGCAGCCAAGGCGCGCCAATGAACACTGAAGCTTTCTTT. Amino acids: CASSQGAPMNTEAFF.

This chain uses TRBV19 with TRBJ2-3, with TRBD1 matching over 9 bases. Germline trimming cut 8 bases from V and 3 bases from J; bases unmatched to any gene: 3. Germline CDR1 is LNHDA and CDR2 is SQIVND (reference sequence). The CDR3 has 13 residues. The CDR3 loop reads CASSDRGTDTQYF. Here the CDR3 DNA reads TGTGCCAGTTCGGACAGGGGTACAGATACGCAGTATTTT.